This is a list of T cell receptor beta chains from one sample in a study of PD-1 blockade in classical Hodgkin lymphoma. Profiled with immunoSEQ multiplex PCR; TCRdb holds only in-frame clones, not every one. This table has about 20,000 clones, 88% appearing once. Material: CD8+ T cells from blood, obtained before the fourth cycle of nivolumab. Source of these receptors: a human donor with classical Hodgkin lymphoma. CDR3s include the opening cysteine and the closing phenylalanine or tryptophan. Fields, in order: J gene, clone size, V gene, D gene, CDR3 DNA, CDR3 protein. A D gene is named only where the DNA matches it firmly. Size tells how often a clone was seen (once, few, many) or the class of an expanded clone, and some rows leave it out.

j_call: TRBJ2-7
clone_size: .
v_call: TRBV27
d_call: .
cdr3_nt: TGTGCCAGCAGTCCTGATAGCGGAAACACCTACGAGCAGTACTTC
cdr3_aa: CASSPDSGNTYEQYF

j_call: TRBJ1-5
clone_size: .
v_call: TRBV19
d_call: .
cdr3_nt: TGTGCCAGTAGTATAACTGTTAGGGTCCGGGGTACAGGAGGCAATCAGCCCCAGCATTTT
cdr3_aa: CASSITVRVRGTGGNQPQHF

j_call: TRBJ2-7
clone_size: .
v_call: TRBV2
d_call: TRBD1
cdr3_nt: TGTGCCAGCTGTGGGACAGCCTCTTACGAGCAGTACTTC
cdr3_aa: CASCGTASYEQYF

j_call: TRBJ2-1
clone_size: .
v_call: TRBV6-5
d_call: .
cdr3_nt: TGTGCCAGCAGTTATATGGCACCCGAACACTACAATGAGCAGTTCTTC
cdr3_aa: CASSYMAPEHYNEQFF

j_call: TRBJ1-1
clone_size: once
v_call: TRBV28
d_call: .
cdr3_nt: TGTGCCAGCAGTTACAGGTACACTGAAGCTTTCTTT
cdr3_aa: CASSYRYTEAFF

j_call: TRBJ2-7
clone_size: .
v_call: TRBV5-1
d_call: .
cdr3_nt: TGCGCCAGCAGCCCCGGGTACGAGCAGTACTTC
cdr3_aa: CASSPGYEQYF

j_call: TRBJ2-7
clone_size: .
v_call: TRBV6-1
d_call: TRBD2
cdr3_nt: TGTGCCAGCAGTGAAGTCCTAGCGGGCCACTACGAGCAGTACTTC
cdr3_aa: CASSEVLAGHYEQYF

j_call: TRBJ2-6
clone_size: .
v_call: TRBV27
d_call: .
cdr3_nt: TGTGCCAGCGGGCTAGGGGCCAACGTCCTGACTTTC
cdr3_aa: CASGLGANVLTF

j_call: TRBJ2-7
clone_size: .
v_call: TRBV27
d_call: TRBD1
cdr3_nt: TGTGCCAGCAAAGGACAGGAAAGATACGAGCAGTACTTC
cdr3_aa: CASKGQERYEQYF

j_call: TRBJ2-5
clone_size: once
v_call: TRBV2
d_call: TRBD2
cdr3_nt: TGTGCCAGCAGTGGGGGGCAATTGACTAGCGGTAACCAAGAGACCCAGTACTTC
cdr3_aa: CASSGGQLTSGNQETQYF

j_call: TRBJ2-5
clone_size: .
v_call: TRBV27
d_call: TRBD2
cdr3_nt: TGTGCCAGCAGTTTGATCCCAGCGGGAGATCTAGAGACCCAGTACTTC
cdr3_aa: CASSLIPAGDLETQYF

j_call: TRBJ2-1
clone_size: .
v_call: TRBV29-1
d_call: TRBD2
cdr3_nt: TGCAGCACGTCCGGGACTAGCGGACTGAACAATGAGCAGTTCTTC
cdr3_aa: CSTSGTSGLNNEQFF

j_call: TRBJ2-1
clone_size: few
v_call: TRBV9
d_call: .
cdr3_nt: TGTGCCAGCAGAGCCCCAGGTCCTACCTACAATGAGCAGTTCTTC
cdr3_aa: CASRAPGPTYNEQFF

j_call: TRBJ1-2
clone_size: .
v_call: TRBV7-8
d_call: .
cdr3_nt: TGTGCCAGCAGCTTAGGGGCACATGGCTACACCTTC
cdr3_aa: CASSLGAHGYTF

j_call: TRBJ1-2
clone_size: .
v_call: TRBV30
d_call: TRBD1
cdr3_nt: TGTGCCTGGAGTGACCCGTGGACAGGGCTTGAAGGTGGCTACACCTTC
cdr3_aa: CAWSDPWTGLEGGYTF

j_call: TRBJ2-7
clone_size: .
v_call: TRBV7-9
d_call: TRBD1
cdr3_nt: TGTGCCAGCAGCCGAGCGGACAGGGCAGCCTACGAGCAGTACTTC
cdr3_aa: CASSRADRAAYEQYF

j_call: TRBJ1-5
clone_size: once
v_call: TRBV23-1
d_call: .
cdr3_nt: TGCGCCACGGTACAGGGTTTTATAAGCAATCAGCCCCAGCATTTT
cdr3_aa: CATVQGFISNQPQHF

j_call: TRBJ1-5
clone_size: .
v_call: TRBV12-5
d_call: .
cdr3_nt: TGTGCTAGTGGTTTGGTAAGTGGTGGGCCTGGGAATCAGCCCCAGCATTTT
cdr3_aa: CASGLVSGGPGNQPQHF

j_call: TRBJ2-1
clone_size: .
v_call: TRBV5-1
d_call: .
cdr3_nt: TGCGCCAGCAGCCCGACAGGCCCTTACAATGAGCAGTTCTTC
cdr3_aa: CASSPTGPYNEQFF

j_call: TRBJ1-5
clone_size: .
v_call: TRBV10-3
d_call: .
cdr3_nt: TGTGCCATCAGTGGCGGGTCTTCGCCCCAGCATTTT
cdr3_aa: CAISGGSSPQHF

j_call: TRBJ2-7
clone_size: .
v_call: TRBV5-6
d_call: .
cdr3_nt: TGTGCCAGCAGCTCGACAGGTGTCGGTTTACTGGTCTACGAGCAGTACTTC
cdr3_aa: CASSSTGVGLLVYEQYF

j_call: TRBJ1-1
clone_size: once
v_call: TRBV13
d_call: TRBD1
cdr3_nt: TGTGCCAGCAGCCCTCAGGGGGGACGAGCTTTCTTT
cdr3_aa: CASSPQGGRAFF

j_call: TRBJ1-1
clone_size: .
v_call: TRBV5-6
d_call: .
cdr3_nt: TGTGCCAGCAGCTACAACCCCCCTCTGAACACTGAAGCTTTCTTT
cdr3_aa: CASSYNPPLNTEAFF

j_call: TRBJ2-7
clone_size: .
v_call: TRBV29-1
d_call: TRBD1
cdr3_nt: TGCAGCGCCAGGACAGGGGTCAGCTACGAGCAGTACTTC
cdr3_aa: CSARTGVSYEQYF

j_call: TRBJ2-2
clone_size: once
v_call: TRBV5-6
d_call: .
cdr3_nt: TGTGCCAGCAGCCTAAGATTGAACACCGGGGAGCTGTTTTTT
cdr3_aa: CASSLRLNTGELFF

j_call: TRBJ2-7
clone_size: .
v_call: TRBV25-1
d_call: .
cdr3_nt: TGTGCCAGCAGTGTTCAGAAGGATCTATCCTACGAGCAGTACTTC
cdr3_aa: CASSVQKDLSYEQYF

j_call: TRBJ2-1
clone_size: .
v_call: TRBV9
d_call: .
cdr3_nt: TGTGCCAGCAGCGCCCCAACCGGGAGCACGGACAATGAGCAGTTCTTC
cdr3_aa: CASSAPTGSTDNEQFF

j_call: TRBJ1-4
clone_size: .
v_call: TRBV30
d_call: TRBD1
cdr3_nt: TGTGCCTGTCATCCCGGACAGGGTCCGGAAAAACTGTTTTTT
cdr3_aa: CACHPGQGPEKLFF

j_call: TRBJ2-7
clone_size: .
v_call: TRBV9
d_call: TRBD1
cdr3_nt: TGTGCCAGCAGCGGACAGGGGAACTCCTACGAGCAGTACTTC
cdr3_aa: CASSGQGNSYEQYF

j_call: TRBJ2-7
clone_size: .
v_call: TRBV6-5
d_call: .
cdr3_nt: TGTGCCAGCACACCCGACCCCACCTACGAGCAGTACTTC
cdr3_aa: CASTPDPTYEQYF

j_call: TRBJ2-1
clone_size: .
v_call: TRBV6-6
d_call: .
cdr3_nt: TGTGCCAGCCGTCGCCCCTACAATGAGCAGTTCTTC
cdr3_aa: CASRRPYNEQFF

j_call: TRBJ2-3
clone_size: .
v_call: TRBV5-5
d_call: TRBD2
cdr3_nt: TGTGCCAGCAGCCCAAAGGGACTAGCGGGACCAGTGACCACAGATACGCAGTATTTT
cdr3_aa: CASSPKGLAGPVTTDTQYF

j_call: TRBJ1-2
clone_size: .
v_call: TRBV2
d_call: .
cdr3_nt: TGTGCCAGCAGTGAATATGGGGATGTGCTATGGGATGGCTACACCTTC
cdr3_aa: CASSEYGDVLWDGYTF

j_call: TRBJ2-7
clone_size: .
v_call: TRBV6-1
d_call: .
cdr3_nt: TGTGCCAGCAGTGAAGGGAGCTCCTACGAGCAGTACTTC
cdr3_aa: CASSEGSSYEQYF

j_call: TRBJ2-7
clone_size: .
v_call: TRBV15
d_call: .
cdr3_nt: TGTGCCACCAGCAGAGATTTTGGGACATCCTACGAGCAGTACTTC
cdr3_aa: CATSRDFGTSYEQYF

j_call: TRBJ2-1
clone_size: .
v_call: TRBV27
d_call: TRBD2
cdr3_nt: TGTGCCAGCAGTCCCTCTAGCGGTACCTACAATGAGCAGTTCTTC
cdr3_aa: CASSPSSGTYNEQFF

j_call: TRBJ2-7
clone_size: .
v_call: TRBV6-4
d_call: .
cdr3_nt: TGTGCCAGCAGTGATTTGAGTGTATACTACGAGCAGTACTTC
cdr3_aa: CASSDLSVYYEQYF

j_call: TRBJ2-7
clone_size: large
v_call: TRBV5-1
d_call: .
cdr3_nt: TGCGCCAGCAGCTTGGAGGGGGACCGCCCTCTATACTTC
cdr3_aa: CASSLEGDRPLYF

j_call: TRBJ2-1
clone_size: .
v_call: TRBV18
d_call: TRBD1
cdr3_nt: TGTGCCAGCTCACCCACCCCCGGGACAGGGGGCGGCTCCTACAATGAGCAGTTCTTC
cdr3_aa: CASSPTPGTGGGSYNEQFF

j_call: TRBJ2-1
clone_size: .
v_call: TRBV27
d_call: .
cdr3_nt: TGTGCCAGCAGTTTAGCTCTTTGGAATGAGCAGTTCTTC
cdr3_aa: CASSLALWNEQFF

j_call: TRBJ2-3
clone_size: .
v_call: TRBV29-1
d_call: TRBD1
cdr3_nt: TGCAGCGAGAGGACAGGGGACACAGATACGCAGTATTTT
cdr3_aa: CSERTGDTDTQYF